Listed below are T cell receptor beta chains from one sample, sequenced in a study of T cell changes during pregnancy in multiple sclerosis. This table comes from immunoSEQ multiplex PCR, and its TCRdb copy is limited to in-frame clones, with some not included. The sample yields roughly 40,000 clones, roughly 88% seen once. This specimen consisted of CD4+ T cells from peripheral blood mononuclear cells, obtained before pregnancy. The receptors here all came from a female donor with multiple sclerosis, enrolled in a pregnancy study. The CDR3 runs from the conserved cysteine through the conserved F or W. A D gene is named only where the DNA matches it firmly. For some rows the clone size is stated as once, few or many, or as a class when expanded; others skip it.

j_gene,abundance,d_gene,v_gene,len,CDR3nt,CDR3aa
TRBJ1-5,NA,NA,TRBV6-1,12,TGTGCCAGCAGTGGGGGGGATCAGCCCCAGCATTTT,CASSGGDQPQHF
TRBJ2-1,NA,NA,TRBV14,17,TGTGCCAGCAGCCAAGAACGAGGGTCTAGCTGGGGCAATGAGCAGTTCTTC,CASSQERGSSWGNEQFF
TRBJ2-7,once,TRBD2,TRBV4-3,16,TGCGCCAGCAGCCGGCGACTAGCGGGAGGGCAAGACGAGCAGTACTTC,CASSRRLAGGQDEQYF
TRBJ2-1,NA,TRBD1,TRBV5-4,13,TGTGCCAGGGGCACACAGGGGCGAAATGAGCAGTTCTTC,CARGTQGRNEQFF
TRBJ1-1,few,TRBD1,TRBV5-1,14,TGCGCCAGCAGCCCCTTCGGACAGGACACTGAAGCTTTCTTT,CASSPFGQDTEAFF
TRBJ1-2,few,NA,TRBV18,13,TGTGCCAGCTCACAGGGGTTGGACTATGGCTACACCTTC,CASSQGLDYGYTF
TRBJ2-1,NA,TRBD1,TRBV7-2,15,TGTGCCAGCAGCTTAGACGACAGGGGAGTCAATGAGCAGTTCTTC,CASSLDDRGVNEQFF
TRBJ1-1,NA,NA,TRBV11-2,13,TGTGCCAGCAGCTTAGACAGGGGAGTGGGTGCTTTCTTT,CASSLDRGVGAFF
TRBJ2-7,NA,NA,TRBV7-3,13,TGTGCCAGCAGCTCAGGTTTGACCTACGAGCAGTACTTC,CASSSGLTYEQYF
TRBJ1-1,NA,NA,TRBV7-9,14,TGTGCCAGCAGCTTGGAGGGCTGGAACACTGAAGCTTTCTTT,CASSLEGWNTEAFF
TRBJ1-1,NA,NA,TRBV5-6,15,TGTGCCAGCAGCTTGGGACAGGTTGCGAACACTGAAGCTTTCTTT,CASSLGQVANTEAFF
TRBJ1-4,NA,NA,TRBV2,15,TGTGCCAGCAGTGAGGGGCGGGACCGAGCGGAAAAACTGTTTTTT,CASSEGRDRAEKLFF
TRBJ1-1,NA,NA,TRBV18,13,TGTGCCAGCTCGTCTTCAAGAGACACTGAAGCTTTCTTT,CASSSSRDTEAFF
TRBJ2-2,NA,TRBD1,TRBV11-2,15,TGTGCCAGCAGCTCACAGGGGCTGGTGTCCGGGGAGCTGTTTTTT,CASSSQGLVSGELFF
TRBJ1-1,few,NA,TRBV18,15,TGTGCCAGCTCACCCTGGGGGGGCCCGAACACTGAAGCTTTCTTT,CASSPWGGPNTEAFF
TRBJ1-3,once,TRBD1,TRBV5-1,14,TGCGCCAGCAGGGATGGGACAGATGGAAACACCATATATTTT,CASRDGTDGNTIYF
TRBJ2-6,NA,NA,TRBV28,17,TGTGCCAGCAGTCCCCATCTAAAACCCTCTGGGGCCAACGTCCTGACTTTC,CASSPHLKPSGANVLTF
TRBJ1-3,NA,TRBD1,TRBV2,16,TGTGCCAGCAGCCTGGGACAGGTTACCTCTGGAAACACCATATATTTT,CASSLGQVTSGNTIYF
TRBJ2-3,once,NA,TRBV5-8,12,TGTGCCAGCAGCCCGAGGGCAGATACGCAGTATTTT,CASSPRADTQYF
TRBJ2-3,NA,TRBD1,TRBV9,15,TGTGCCAGCAGCGCCCGACAGGGAATCGCAGATACGCAGTATTTT,CASSARQGIADTQYF
TRBJ2-3,NA,NA,TRBV11-3,16,TGTGCCAGCAGCTTAGTCGGGGGTAGTTCTACAGATACGCAGTATTTT,CASSLVGGSSTDTQYF
TRBJ1-2,NA,TRBD1,TRBV6-1,13,TGTGCCAGCAGTGAAAAGGGGGCGCATGGCTACACCTTC,CASSEKGAHGYTF
TRBJ2-7,NA,NA,TRBV9,15,TGTGCCAGCAGCTCAGGACGACCAGCACGGGGCGAGCAGTACTTC,CASSSGRPARGEQYF
TRBJ2-3,NA,NA,TRBV19,14,TGTGCCAGTAGTATCCGGCGGGGCACAGATACGCAGTATTTT,CASSIRRGTDTQYF
TRBJ1-5,NA,NA,TRBV28,15,TGTGCCAGCAATATTCAGGGGTTACGTAATCAGCCCCAGCATTTT,CASNIQGLRNQPQHF
TRBJ1-5,NA,NA,TRBV12-5,12,TGTGCTAGTGCCATGGGGGGTCAGCCCCAGCATTTT,CASAMGGQPQHF
TRBJ2-2,NA,TRBD2,TRBV5-1,17,TGCGCCAGCAGCTTGGCATCCCTAGCGGGAGTTCCCGGGGAGCTGTTTTTT,CASSLASLAGVPGELFF
TRBJ2-1,NA,NA,TRBV28,16,TGTGCCAGCAGTTCCCGGATAGCGGTCTCCTACAATGAGCAGTTCTTC,CASSSRIAVSYNEQFF
TRBJ2-5,once,TRBD2,TRBV28,12,TGTGGAAGCGGGAGGGCCGGTGAGACCCAGTACTTC,CGSGRAGETQYF
TRBJ1-2,NA,TRBD1,TRBV6-6,15,TGTGCCAGCAGTTCCATACAGGGGACCGACTATGGCTACACCTTC,CASSSIQGTDYGYTF
TRBJ1-1,NA,NA,TRBV30,13,TGTGCCTGGAATTCAGACGGGGGGGCTGAAGCTTTCTTT,CAWNSDGGAEAFF
TRBJ2-5,NA,TRBD1,TRBV6-5,16,TGTGCCAGCAGTTACGCCGGACAGGGCTACGGGGAGACCCAGTACTTC,CASSYAGQGYGETQYF
TRBJ1-1,NA,TRBD1,TRBV7-9,14,TGTGCCAGCAGCTCCGGGACAGGGTCGGGTGAAGCTTTCTTT,CASSSGTGSGEAFF
TRBJ2-1,NA,TRBD2,TRBV10-3,14,TGTGCCATCAGAGGGACTAGCGGGGGTAATGAGCAGTTCTTC,CAIRGTSGGNEQFF
TRBJ2-7,once,TRBD2,TRBV11-2,16,TGTGCCAGCAGCTCGATCTCTAGCGGGAGGAAGAACGAGCAGTACTTC,CASSSISSGRKNEQYF
TRBJ1-1,NA,TRBD1,TRBV7-6,15,TGTGCCAGCAGCACCCGACAGGGGGAGAACACTGAAGCTTTCTTT,CASSTRQGENTEAFF
TRBJ1-2,NA,NA,TRBV15,15,TGTGCCACCAGTGCACTCGCCGCCGGGACAAGGGTTACCACCTTC,CATSALAAGTRVTTF
TRBJ2-6,NA,NA,TRBV29-1,16,TGCAGCGTGCCCCTCTTAGGGAGCTCTGGGGCCAACGTCCTGACTTTC,CSVPLLGSSGANVLTF
TRBJ2-1,NA,TRBD2,TRBV2,15,TGTGCCAGCTGTGGAGCGGGACTAGCAGCTAATGAGCAGTTCTTC,CASCGAGLAANEQFF
TRBJ2-3,NA,TRBD2,TRBV28,14,TGTGCCAGCAGTTTGGGCGGGGGAGGAGATACGCAGTATTTT,CASSLGGGGDTQYF
TRBJ2-7,NA,TRBD1,TRBV18,15,TGTGCCAGCTCCCCCCGGACAGGGGGGGAGTACGAGCAGTACTTC,CASSPRTGGEYEQYF
TRBJ2-7,NA,TRBD1,TRBV7-2,16,TGTGCCAGCAGCTCCTCCGGGACAGGACCCACCTACGAGCAGTACTTC,CASSSSGTGPTYEQYF